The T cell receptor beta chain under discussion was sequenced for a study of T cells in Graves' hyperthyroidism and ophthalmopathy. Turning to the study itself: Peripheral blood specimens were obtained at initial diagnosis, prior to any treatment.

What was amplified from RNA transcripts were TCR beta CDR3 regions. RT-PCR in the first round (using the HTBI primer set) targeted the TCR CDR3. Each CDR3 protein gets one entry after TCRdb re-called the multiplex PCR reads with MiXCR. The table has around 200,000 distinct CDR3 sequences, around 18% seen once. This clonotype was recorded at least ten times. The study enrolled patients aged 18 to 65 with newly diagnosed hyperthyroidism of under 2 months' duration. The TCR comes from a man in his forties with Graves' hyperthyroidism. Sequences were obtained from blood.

CDR3: CASSIMNTEAFF. The CDR3 bases are TGTGCCAGCAGTATAATGAACACTGAAGCTTTCTTT. The rearrangement joins TRBV3-1 to TRBJ1-1; no firm D call. V lost 6 bases and J lost 0, with 5 bases in between. Germline CDR1 and CDR2: LGHDT and YNNKEL (reference sequence). This CDR3 contains 12 residues.